This is a list of T cell receptor beta chains from one sample in a study of cytomegalovirus exposure and HLA in healthy donors. Clones were sequenced by immunoSEQ multiplex PCR, and TCRdb holds only the in-frame ones, with some missing. The profile covers over 120,000 clones, with approximately 63% appearing a single time and about 2.2% taken by the ten largest. Material for sequencing was PBMCs. These receptors were taken from a woman aged 60-75 years in good health and CMV-seropositive. Both conserved end residues are part of each CDR3. A D gene is named only where the DNA matches it firmly. Only part of the rows carry a size: once, few, many, or a class if the clone is expanded.

size: -; V: TRBV30; D: -; J: TRBJ1-1; DNA: TGTGCCTGGAGGACGACAGGGAACACTGAAGCTTTCTTT; CDR3: CAWRTTGNTEAFF
size: -; V: TRBV5-1; D: TRBD2; J: TRBJ2-7; DNA: TGCGCCAGCAGCCGGACTAGCGGGACTCTGCCCCTCGAGCAGTACTTC; CDR3: CASSRTSGTLPLEQYF
size: -; V: TRBV6-1; D: -; J: TRBJ2-1; DNA: TGTGCCAGCAGTGCATCCTGGGACTCCGCCTACAATGAGCAGTTCTTC; CDR3: CASSASWDSAYNEQFF
size: -; V: TRBV7-2; D: -; J: TRBJ1-1; DNA: TGTGCCAGCAGCTTTGGCCGAACTGAAGCTTTCTTT; CDR3: CASSFGRTEAFF
size: -; V: TRBV15; D: TRBD1; J: TRBJ2-6; DNA: TGTGCCACCAGCAGAGATAAGGCCGTGACAGGGGGCGGCTCTGGGGCCAACGTCCTGACTTTC; CDR3: CATSRDKAVTGGGSGANVLTF
size: -; V: TRBV28; D: TRBD1; J: TRBJ1-2; DNA: TGTGCCAGCAGTTCGAGACAGGGGTTTTTGCAGGGCTACACCTTC; CDR3: CASSSRQGFLQGYTF
size: once; V: TRBV28; D: -; J: TRBJ2-7; DNA: TGTGCCAGCATCCCTGGGGGGATCAACTCCTACGAGCAGTACTTC; CDR3: CASIPGGINSYEQYF
size: once; V: TRBV6-4; D: -; J: TRBJ2-3; DNA: TGTGCCAGCGCTCGTCGCGACGGGGGCACAGATACGCAGTATTTT; CDR3: CASARRDGGTDTQYF
size: once; V: TRBV2; D: -; J: TRBJ2-7; DNA: TGTGCCAGCAAGGGGGATTTCCCCTACGAGCAGTACTTC; CDR3: CASKGDFPYEQYF
size: -; V: TRBV6-5; D: -; J: TRBJ1-3; DNA: TGTGCCAGCAGGTCGTCTGGAAACACCATATATTTT; CDR3: CASRSSGNTIYF
size: -; V: TRBV28; D: -; J: TRBJ1-2; DNA: TGTGCCAGCAGCCGAGACAACTTGACAGGACCTAGGGGCTACACCTTC; CDR3: CASSRDNLTGPRGYTF
size: -; V: TRBV5-4; D: -; J: TRBJ1-1; DNA: TGTGCCAGCAGCCGCTACTTAAACACTGAAGCTTTCTTT; CDR3: CASSRYLNTEAFF
size: once; V: TRBV5-1; D: -; J: TRBJ2-1; DNA: TGCGCCAGCAGCTTGGAGGGGCCCGAGCAGTTCTTC; CDR3: CASSLEGPEQFF
size: -; V: TRBV10-3; D: TRBD1; J: TRBJ1-2; DNA: TGTGCCATCAGTGGGGACAGCTATGGCTACACCTTC; CDR3: CAISGDSYGYTF
size: -; V: TRBV19; D: TRBD1; J: TRBJ1-5; DNA: TGTGCCAGTACCCCTTCGGGACAGATTTTTAGCAATCAGCCCCAGCATTTT; CDR3: CASTPSGQIFSNQPQHF
size: -; V: TRBV5-1; D: -; J: TRBJ1-1; DNA: TGCGCCAGCAGCCTGGGGGCAGTGAACACTGAAGCTTTCTTT; CDR3: CASSLGAVNTEAFF
size: -; V: TRBV5-1; D: TRBD2; J: TRBJ2-7; DNA: TGCGCCAGCAGCAGGGACCCACCAACTAGCGGACGCTCCTACGAGCAGTACTTC; CDR3: CASSRDPPTSGRSYEQYF
size: -; V: TRBV29-1; D: -; J: TRBJ2-7; DNA: TGCAGCGTTGAGGCCCCAGGAGGCTACGAGCAGTACTTC; CDR3: CSVEAPGGYEQYF
size: -; V: TRBV7-9; D: -; J: TRBJ1-1; DNA: TGTGCCAGCAGCCCCAATGCCGCAGGCCCGAACACTGAAGCTTTCTTT; CDR3: CASSPNAAGPNTEAFF
size: -; V: TRBV28; D: TRBD1; J: TRBJ1-2; DNA: TGTGCCAGCAGTGCACAGGGGGCAAACTATGGCTACACCTTC; CDR3: CASSAQGANYGYTF
size: few; V: TRBV5-1; D: TRBD1; J: TRBJ2-6; DNA: TGCGCCAGCAGCGTTTCCGGGACAGGGGGCGCCGGGGCCAACGTCCTGACTTTC; CDR3: CASSVSGTGGAGANVLTF
size: -; V: TRBV6-1; D: TRBD1; J: TRBJ2-3; DNA: TGTGCCAGCAGTGAGAGAAGGGGCGGGACAGGGTTATACACGACGCAGTATTTT; CDR3: CASSERRGGTGLYTTQYF
size: few; V: TRBV28; D: TRBD2; J: TRBJ2-1; DNA: TGTGCCAGCAGCACTAGGGGAGCGGGAGGGGACAATGAGCAGTTCTTC; CDR3: CASSTRGAGGDNEQFF
size: -; V: TRBV9; D: TRBD2; J: TRBJ2-1; DNA: TGTGCCAGCAGCGTGAACAGCGGGAGAACAGTTGAGCAGTTCTTC; CDR3: CASSVNSGRTVEQFF
size: -; V: TRBV6-1; D: TRBD2; J: TRBJ2-7; DNA: TGTGCCAGCAGTGAGGGGACTAGCGGGTATGAGCAGTACTTC; CDR3: CASSEGTSGYEQYF
size: -; V: TRBV11-1; D: -; J: TRBJ2-1; DNA: TGTGCCAGCAGCGGTACTAATGAGCAGTTCTTC; CDR3: CASSGTNEQFF
size: -; V: TRBV4-2; D: TRBD1; J: TRBJ1-1; DNA: TGTGCCAGCAGCCTTTACAGGGGAACGGAGAACACTGAAGCTTTCTTT; CDR3: CASSLYRGTENTEAFF
size: -; V: TRBV7-9; D: -; J: TRBJ1-1; DNA: TGTGCCAGCAGCTACAGCAAGAACACTGAAGCTTTCTTT; CDR3: CASSYSKNTEAFF